The 10 T cell receptor beta chains reported below all come from one sample, sequenced in a study of Ad26.COV2.S vaccination and SARS-CoV-2 variants. Assay used: immunoSEQ multiplex PCR; TCRdb lists only in-frame clones, some missing. The repertoire has about 420,000 clones, 70% to 90% of them found once; the top ten carry 3.6%. The treatment denotes: 15 to 20 received Ad26.COV2.S at low or high dose, single or two shots; about 5 received placebo; per-sample allocation not given. Samples were taken on day 63 after the first vaccine or placebo injection. The sample in question was peripheral blood, obtained in a trial of Ad26.COV2.S vaccine versus placebo. The receptors derive from a person between 18 and 65 years old who received the Ad26.COV2.S COVID-19 vaccine or a placebo.

The chain employs TRBV19 and TRBJ2-1, with a possible D match to TRBD1 (6 bases). This CDR3 comprises 13 residues. The germline V gene has CDR1 LNHDA and CDR2 SQIVND (reference sequence). V was clipped by 6 bases and J by 3 bases, with 9 bases between them. This CDR3 reads CASRAGVYNEQFF. The CDR3 DNA sequence: TGTGCCAGTAGGGCAGGGGTCTACAATGAGCAGTTCTTC.

This chain joins TRBV15 and TRBJ2-5; 13 bases align to TRBD2. Germline trimming cut 5 bases from V and 5 bases from J; bases unmatched to any gene: 8. There are 16 residues in the CDR3. Germline CDR1 is LNHNV and CDR2 is YYDKDF (reference sequence). The CDR3 is CATSVPTSGGAETQYF. CDR3 sequence (DNA): TGTGCCACCAGCGTACCTACTAGCGGGGGGGCCGAGACCCAGTACTTC.

The rearrangement links TRBV2 to TRBJ1-6; 9 nucleotides match TRBD1. CDR3 length: 19 residues. J lost 0 bases, V lost 6 bases, and 12 bases had no gene match. Germline V gene lookup returns CDR1 SNHLY and CDR2 FYNNEI. CDR3 residues: CASSHPTGGYFSYNSPLHF. The DNA of the CDR3 is TGTGCCAGCAGCCACCCGACAGGGGGTTATTTCTCCTATAATTCACCCCTCCACTTT.

This clone was recorded only once. The V and J genes are TRBV28 and TRBJ2-2; 8 nucleotides agree with TRBD1. This CDR3 is built from 17 residues. CDR1 is MDHEN, CDR2 SYDVKM, per germline. Trimming cost V 4 bases and J 1 base; bases outside gene matches: 8. This CDR3 is CASSSVTGAENTGELFF. The CDR3 bases are TGTGCCAGCAGTTCCGTGACAGGGGCGGAGAACACCGGGGAGCTGTTTTTT.

For the CDR3, the DNA is TGTGCCAGCAGCTTCTACAGGGGGAACACTGAAGCTTTCTTT. Protein: CASSFYRGNTEAFF. V and J are TRBV7-2 and TRBJ1-1; TRBD1 matches at 7 bases. Germline lookup yields CDR1 SGHTA and CDR2 FQGNSA. The CDR3 runs to 14 residues. J was trimmed by 1 base and V by 3 bases; bases with no gene match: 2.

The rearrangement links TRBV28 to TRBJ2-7; D not resolved. V was clipped by 6 bases and J by 2 bases, with 17 bases between them. Germline CDR1 and CDR2: MDHEN and SYDVKM. The CDR3 extends over 15 amino acids. Here the CDR3 reads CASSPSPARPYEQYF. The CDR3 DNA reads as TGTGCCAGCAGCCCATCCCCCGCCAGACCCTACGAGCAGTACTTC.

The chain uses TRBV28 and TRBJ2-2; D remains unclear. V lost 3 bases, J lost 1 base, and 9 bases lay in between. Germline-derived CDR1 and CDR2 are MDHEN and SYDVKM. This CDR3 spans 15 amino acids. The CDR3 loop is CASSLTVGNTGELFF. In DNA, the CDR3 is TGTGCCAGCAGTTTGACGGTCGGGAACACCGGGGAGCTGTTTTTT.

This clone was observed once. The chain is built from TRBV6-5 and TRBJ1-4; possibly TRBD1 for D (6 bases). Germline V CDR1 and CDR2: MNHEY, SVGAGI. This CDR3 has 14 amino acids. V lost 7 bases, J lost 12 bases, and 21 bases lay in between. CDR3: CASNLIGGAVELFF. The CDR3 bases are TGTGCCAGCAATCTAATCGGGGGCGCGGTGGAACTGTTTTTT.

The chain couples TRBV4-1 to TRBJ1-4; possible D gene TRBD1, 5 bases. Germline-derived CDR1 and CDR2 are MGHRA and YSYEKL. Between the trimmed V and J ends, which lost 3 bases and 4 bases, there was a span of 12 bases. CDR3 length equals 15 residues. This CDR3 is CASSHLRDGNEKLFF. The CDR3 DNA reads as TGCGCCAGCAGCCACCTCCGGGACGGTAATGAAAAACTGTTTTTT.

The V gene is TRBV11-2, the J gene TRBJ1-4, with D possibly being TRBD1 (5 bases). Germline CDR1 and CDR2: SGHAT and FQNNGV. V shed 7 bases and J shed 2 bases, with 20 bases lying between them. This CDR3 region has 17 residues. The CDR3 bases are TGTGCCAGCACCCATTCTAGGAGGGAGGGGACTAATGAAAAACTGTTTTTT. It is translated as CASTHSRREGTNEKLFF.